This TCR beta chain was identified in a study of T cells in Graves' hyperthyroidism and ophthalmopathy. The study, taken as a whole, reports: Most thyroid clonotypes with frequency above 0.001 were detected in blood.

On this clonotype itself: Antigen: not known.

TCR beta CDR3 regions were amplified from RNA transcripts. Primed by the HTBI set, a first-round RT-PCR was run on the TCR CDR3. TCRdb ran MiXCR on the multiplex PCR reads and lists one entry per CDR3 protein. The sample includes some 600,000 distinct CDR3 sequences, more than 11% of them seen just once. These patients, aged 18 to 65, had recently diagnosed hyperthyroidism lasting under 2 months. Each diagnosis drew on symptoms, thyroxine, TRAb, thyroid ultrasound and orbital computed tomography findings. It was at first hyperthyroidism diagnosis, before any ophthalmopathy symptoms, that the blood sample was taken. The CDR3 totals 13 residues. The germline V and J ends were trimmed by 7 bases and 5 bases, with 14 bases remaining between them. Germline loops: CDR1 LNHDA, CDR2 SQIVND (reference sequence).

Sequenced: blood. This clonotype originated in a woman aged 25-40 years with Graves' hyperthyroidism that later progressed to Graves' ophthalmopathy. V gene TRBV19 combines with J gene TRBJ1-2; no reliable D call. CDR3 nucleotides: TGTGCCAGTACGGCGGCACGGGGTTATGGCTACACCTTC. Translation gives CASTAARGYGYTF. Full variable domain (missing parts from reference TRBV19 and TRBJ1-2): DGGITQSPKYLFRKEGQNVTLSCEQNLNHDAMYWYRQDPGQGLRLIYYSQIVNDFQKGDIAEGYSVSREKKESFPLTVTSAQKNPTAFYLCASTAARGYGYTFGSGTRLTVV.